This T cell receptor (beta chain) was sequenced during a study of cytomegalovirus exposure and HLA in healthy donors (dated by TCRdb to 2015 to 2018). Some background on the complete study: An earlier analysis of some 620 of the donors reported 250 to 300 Gb of sequence data and 100 million to 120 million unique TCR beta sequences obtained from approximately 180 million T cells. An early release covering roughly 580 HLA-typed donors comprised about 300 gigabases of sequencing data and 85 million or so unique TCR sequences. Of the 300 to 500 genotyped donors, 80% to 90% were placed in the genetic ancestry cluster associated with self-reported Caucasian donors. The study aimed to test whether signatures of past pathogen exposure could be identified by cataloging public T cell receptors. The study used immunosequencing to profile the T cell repertoires of some 600 subjects and linked those repertoires to cytomegalovirus serostatus. Along with the approximately 650-subject first cohort, a separate validation cohort of over a hundred different subjects was used. High-throughput TCR immunosequencing, statistical association of individual TCRs with disease status, and machine learning were combined to predict cytomegalovirus infection status. A later analysis re-analyzed previously published TCR beta repertoires from 550 to 700 donors and added high-resolution HLA genotyping to study TCR occurrence patterns. In the later analysis, no new phenotypic data were used to find candidate immune exposures; instead, reliance was placed on TCR beta sequences and their occurrence across donors. An earlier analysis of fewer than 750 of the donors used high-throughput TCR beta sequencing to judge whether each TCR beta V gene segment behaved as functional or pseudogenic. Donor age, sex, ethnicity and CMV serostatus were compiled together with the repertoire data. Genome-wide SNP genotypes for about 65% of the 666 donors were used in a later genetic analysis, which treated that subset as a discovery cohort. All discovery cohort repertoires had been generated using a single sequencing platform. HLA typing covered class I and class II loci at four-digit resolution. The number of donors typed differed by locus, with about 629-640 for A, B, C, DRB1 and DQB1, 522 for DQA1, approximately 580 for DPA1, and around 430 for DPB1. Roughly five DR-DQ haplotypes were handled as single units for association and clustering because linkage in the cohort was strong. Across some 400 genotyped donors of the cohort, an average of 235,054 unique TCR beta nucleotide sequences per donor were sequenced, and roughly 20% of those sequences were non-productive.

The cohort comprised some 680 healthy bone marrow donors. Cohort members were all nominally healthy when sampled, although unrecorded immune exposures were likely present. The donor tested CMV seronegative, placing the donor among the 352 seronegative members of the cohort. A peripheral blood sample was provided by each donor, and peripheral blood mononuclear cells were used for TCR beta sequencing. The Qiagen DNeasy Blood Extraction Kit was used to extract genomic DNA from the blood cell samples. Regarding this clone: This clone's antigen is unknown. The input lacks base qualities; no much larger clone sits a single base away.

What the research found in general, with its limitations: CMV serostatus was the only immune exposure information available for the cohort. Three of the identified cytomegalovirus-associated TCR beta chains were confirmed in vitro to be specific for cytomegalovirus antigens. A later analysis reported that several top co-occurrence clusters appeared linked to parvovirus B19, influenza, CMV and Epstein-Barr virus. In a later analysis, TCR association rates were found to vary across HLA loci, with the most associated TCRs seen for DRB1 alleles and the fewest for HLA-C alleles. Because some donors lacked HLA typing at each locus, the association tests relied only on the typed subset. Specific HLA alleles were associated with roughly 17,000 TCR beta sequences at a false discovery rate of 0.05 in a later analysis. A total of 150 to 200 TCR beta chains were listed by the study as associated with cytomegalovirus. The cohort was sequenced for TCR beta chains only, and without alpha or paired-chain data the features that could be detected were limited. Most TCR sequences were seen in very few donors, while some public TCRs were found in many individuals. A group of highly shared sequence variants was considered likely to be a technical artifact of the sequencing pipeline. The authors suggested that the approach could potentially be generalized to other disease states and immunological phenotypes. When HLA alleles, especially DR and DQ, strongly co-occurred, TCR associations were difficult to assign to individual alleles. Broadly in line with IMGT annotations, most TCR beta V segments showed up in productive rearrangements about 87% or about 30% of the time in an earlier analysis of roughly 590 of the donors. Cytomegalovirus status was reported to be diagnosed by the classifier with high specificity and sensitivity in both the original and validation cohorts. Most CMV-associated TCR beta chains appeared to be HLA-restricted in a later analysis, and the HLA associations seemed to be driven largely by CMV exposure. Sequencing depth was assumed to be roughly uniform across donors in the presence/absence analyses, though that assumption may not hold. Correlated functional status among segregating V segments might reflect linkage disequilibrium, but an unknown experimental factor could not be ruled out. According to a later genetic analysis, donors in an Asian-associated ancestry cluster had fewer N-insertions in productive TCRs than the roughly 670-donor mean. Because counts were too low, seventeen rarely observed V segments, including chromosome 9 orphons, were excluded from the earlier analysis of 587 of the donors. In a later analysis, HLA-associated TCR beta chains were found to be more clonally expanded and to have lower generation probabilities than equally common non-associated chains. A later genetic analysis associated a missense DCLRE1C variant with V-gene and J-gene trimming of TCR beta chains, and an independent cohort replicated the association. A further reported finding was that TCR beta sequences accurately predicted the HLA-A and HLA-B alleles for most subjects in the first cohort.

Libraries were constructed by the immunoSEQ multiplex PCR assay. The multiplex PCR relied on a mix of 60 forward primers for TCR Vbeta segments and 13 reverse primers for TCR Jbeta segments. Amplification of the CDR3 region of rearranged TCR beta genes was performed with a multiplex PCR assay on genomic DNA. The Illumina HiSeq System was used to sequence the amplified TCR beta libraries as 87-base-pair reads. The authors processed their data as follows. Across the 700 or so repertoires, a later analysis counted some 80 million unique TCR beta chains, some 11 million of which were shared by at least two donors. Raw reads were error-corrected and collapsed into unique sequences by a nearest-neighbor algorithm in which closely related sequences were merged to remove PCR and sequencing errors. Alignment of CDR3 sequences to IMGT reference sequences was used to assign V, D and J gene segments. For a sequence to be retained, a match of at least six nucleotides was required to both a V gene segment and a J gene segment. Rearrangements were classified as productive when the CDR3 lacked stop codons and remained in frame with V and J, and all other rearrangements were classified as non-productive. Following IMGT convention, CDR3 was defined as the stretch from the second conserved V-encoded cysteine to the conserved J-encoded phenylalanine. In an earlier analysis of around 600 of the donors, sequences lacking an unambiguous match to a single V gene segment were excluded. In an earlier analysis of approximately 590 of the donors, a V segment was called functional when productive rearrangements were above 56.7%, and segregating when the standard deviation between donors exceeded 5%. A statistical classification framework was developed to diagnose cytomegalovirus status using the catalog of TCR beta chain sequences. V and J gene assignment, in a later analysis, came from comparing TCR nucleotide sequences with IMGT/GENE-DB human TR gene sequences. A later analysis assigned CDR3 sequences and most-parsimonious VDJ recombination scenarios with the TCRdist pipeline. In a later analysis, each TCR beta chain was defined by its CDR3 amino acid sequence together with its V-gene family, and reads lacking a unique V-gene family were excluded. In a later analysis, 500 to 650 highly shared, low-generation-probability nucleotide sequences were removed to address suspected cross-contamination and a sequencing artifact. For each public chain, a later analysis derived a clonal expansion index from normalized ranks of inferred template counts within each repertoire. A later analysis computed generation probabilities with a VDJ recombination model fitted to out-of-frame rearrangements, and checked the results against IGoR. In a later analysis, TCR-TCR, TCR-HLA and TCR-CMV co-occurrence was scored with hypergeometric tests, and a repertoire-size bias correction was applied to TCR pairs. False discovery rates were estimated in a later analysis by permuting HLA or CMV assignments 20 times. A later analysis grouped co-occurring TCRs with DBSCAN, adding TCRdist sequence similarity when clustering within HLA-allele-positive subsets. Repertoires with fewer than 30,000 or more than 120,000 public chains were left out of co-occurrence clustering, as were a few repertoires with anomalous nucleotide sharing. Not all clones reach the TCRdb copy of this immuneACCESS table, which keeps in-frame sequences only. Checked studies attribute under half of the gap to unresolved V genes and leave the rest unexplained. The D gene and trimming were derived from the DNA, and the V and J assignments and clone size from that table. This sample gives approximately 170,000 clones in total; approximately 79% of them show up just once. The ten largest clones add up to about 2% of the sample.

The sequence derives from a male donor in good health and CMV-seronegative. What was sequenced was PBMCs.

The nucleotide sequence is TGCGCCAGCACCCTGGGGCCGCCTAATCAAGAGACCCAGTACTTC. Translation gives CASTLGPPNQETQYF. The receptor chain draws on TRBV5-1 and TRBJ2-5; the best D guess is TRBD1, with 5 bases matching. The CDR3 measures 15 amino acids from cysteine to phenylalanine. Only CDR3 DNA is held: 45 bases, read in frame from base 1. The germline ends are 17 bases apart after V is trimmed by 6 bases and J by 2 bases. Sequences SGHRS (CDR1) and YFSETQ (CDR2) are obtained from the germline V gene.